The 7 T cell receptor beta chains listed next were all sequenced from one sample in a study of PD-1 blockade in classical Hodgkin lymphoma. The method was immunoSEQ multiplex PCR; TCRdb's version includes in-frame clones alone and lacks a portion of them. This table holds more than 15,000 clones, 78% found once. Time point specified: cycle 4 day 1 (C4D1), after more than five weeks of nivolumab. The patients all showed relapse after autologous stem cell transplantation, while their brentuximab vedotin exposure varied. Starting with thawed PBMCs, CD4+ T cells were purified by magnetic negative selection. The sequencing used CD4+ T cells from blood, collected before the fourth cycle of nivolumab. All receptors derive from a human donor with classical Hodgkin lymphoma.

The chain recombines TRBV6-1 with TRBJ1-3; no clear D gene. The length of the CDR3 is 16 residues. V was trimmed by 2 bases and J by 2 bases, leaving 13 bases between them. Germline lookup yields CDR1 MNHNS and CDR2 SASEGT. For the CDR3, the DNA is TGTGCCAGCAGTGAACTGGCCGGGAGCCCTGGAAACACCATATATTTT. Translating it yields CASSELAGSPGNTIYF.

V usage is TRBV7-2 and J usage is TRBJ1-5, with a weak D call TRBD1 (6 bases). The CDR3 contains 14 residues. V was shortened by 3 bases and J by 2 bases, with 8 bases between the two germline ends. CDR1 SGHTA and CDR2 FQGNSA come from the germline V gene. The CDR3 loop is CASSFHRGNQPQHF. CDR3 nucleotide sequence: TGTGCCAGCAGCTTCCACAGGGGCAATCAGCCCCAGCATTTT.

This chain joins TRBV11-2 and TRBJ2-7; D possibly corresponds to TRBD1 (6 bases). Trimming took off 5 bases at V and 2 bases at J, with 16 bases between the two ends. The CDR3 consists of 15 residues. Germline CDR1 is SGHAT and CDR2 is FQNNGV. CDR3 region: CASSPQGQITYEQYF. DNA of the CDR3: TGTGCCAGCAGCCCTCAAGGACAGATAACCTACGAGCAGTACTTC.

In its sample, this clone was seen a few times. V usage is TRBV5-1 and J usage is TRBJ2-5; D not certain. CDR1 SGHRS and CDR2 YFSETQ come from the germline V gene. Trimming removed 0 bases at V and 3 bases at J, with 9 bases between. The CDR3 is 14 residues long. The CDR3: CASSLEDGKETQYF. DNA for the CDR3: TGCGCCAGCAGCTTGGAGGACGGAAAAGAGACCCAGTACTTC.

The V and J genes are TRBV5-1 and TRBJ2-1; the match to TRBD1 covers 8 bases. The CDR3 is 17 amino acids. From germline, CDR1 is SGHRS and CDR2 YFSETQ. The V and J ends lost 5 bases and 4 bases, in that order; junction bases with no gene match: 14. CDR3 nucleotide sequence: TGCGCCAGCAGGCCTGGGACAGGAGTTGGACCTTACAATGAGCAGTTCTTC. As protein: CASRPGTGVGPYNEQFF. Together with reference TRBV5-1 and TRBJ2-1, the CDR3 gives the full variable domain: KAGVTQTPRYLIKTRGQQVTLSCSPISGHRSVSWYQQTPGQGLQFLFEYFSETQRNKGNFPGRFSGRQFSNSRSEMNVSTLELGDSALYLCASRPGTGVGPYNEQFFGPGTRLTVL.

This clone has a handful of counts. The chain employs TRBV6-5 and TRBJ2-7; no clear D gene. This CDR3 has 14 amino acids. The V and J ends lost 0 bases and 0 bases respectively, with 6 bases between them. In germline, CDR1 is MNHEY, CDR2 SVGAGI. The DNA for the CDR3 is TGTGCCAGCAGTTACTCGTACTCCTCCTACGAGCAGTACTTC. The encoded protein is CASSYSYSSYEQYF.

The rearrangement links TRBV6-1 to TRBJ2-2, with 9 bases matching TRBD2. The CDR3 extends over 15 amino acids. Germline values: CDR1 MNHNS, CDR2 SASEGT. The V and J ends lost 4 bases and 7 bases, in that order; junction bases with no gene match: 7. The CDR3 loop is CASSVRGRAGGELFF. The CDR3 bases are TGTGCCAGCAGTGTTCGCGGGAGGGCCGGCGGGGAGCTGTTTTTT.